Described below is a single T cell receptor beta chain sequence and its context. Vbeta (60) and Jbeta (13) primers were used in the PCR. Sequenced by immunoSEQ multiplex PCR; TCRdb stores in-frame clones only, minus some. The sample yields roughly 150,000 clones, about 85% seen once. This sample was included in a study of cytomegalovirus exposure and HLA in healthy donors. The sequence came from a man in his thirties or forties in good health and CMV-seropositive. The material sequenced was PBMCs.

CDR3 DNA: TGTGCCAGCAGCGTCGGGACAGGGGTAGGGGAGACCCAGTACTTC. Protein product: CASSVGTGVGETQYF. The chain couples TRBV7-9 to TRBJ2-5; TRBD1 aligns across 10 bases. Germline V CDR1 and CDR2: SEHNR, FQNEAQ (reference sequence). The CDR3 is 15 amino acids. Trimming removed 5 bases from V and 5 bases from J; junction bases left unmatched: 8.